The T cell receptor beta chain described here comes from a study of beta chain features in type 1 diabetes. Expressed TCRB transcripts got sequenced, as all isolated RNA was reverse transcribed. TCRdb keeps only in-frame clones here, not all; method: immunoSEQ multiplex PCR. The repertoire includes some 140,000 clones, roughly 10% of them detected once, and around 0.7% sits in the top ten. Study findings and constraints: HLA influence on TCRB rearrangement stayed unresolved here. A PCR bias possibly favoring shorter templates would apply equally to patients and controls. For type 1 diabetes patients, VDJ junctions showed fewer insertions and more deletions. Moderately but significantly shorter TCRB CDR3s were found in Type 1 diabetes patients in all four CD4+ subsets.

This clone has just a few counts. Its antigen is still unknown. The CDR3 consists of 13 residues. Trimming took 2 bases from V and 5 from J, leaving 9 bases between them. Germline V gene lookup returns CDR1 KGHSH and CDR2 LQKENI. Each donor gave one heparinised blood draw averaging roughly 100 mL. This chain joins TRBV18 and TRBJ1-1, with D tentatively TRBD1 (5 bases). The sequenced sample consisted of central memory CD4+ T cells from blood. The receptor's source is a man aged 25-40 years with type 1 diabetes. The DNA for the CDR3 is TGTGCCAGCTCACCAGTAGGGGAAACTGAAGCTTTCTTT. It codes for CASSPVGETEAFF.